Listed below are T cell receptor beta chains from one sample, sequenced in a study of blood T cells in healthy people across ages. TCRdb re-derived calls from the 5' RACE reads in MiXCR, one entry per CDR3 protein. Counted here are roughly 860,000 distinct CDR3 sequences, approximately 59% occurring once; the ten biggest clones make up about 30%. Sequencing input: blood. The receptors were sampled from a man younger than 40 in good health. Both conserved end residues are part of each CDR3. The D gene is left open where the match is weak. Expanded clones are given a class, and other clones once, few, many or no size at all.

CDR3 DNA: TGTGCCAGCACACGGACCGAGACCTACGAGCAGTACTTC; CDR3 protein: CASTRTETYEQYF; D gene: .; clone size: .; J gene: TRBJ2-7; V gene: TRBV13
CDR3 DNA: TGTGCCAGCAGCCAAGAGTCGGGACAGGGCCTCTATGGCTACACCTTC; CDR3 protein: CASSQESGQGLYGYTF; D gene: TRBD1; clone size: .; J gene: TRBJ1-2; V gene: TRBV4-2
CDR3 DNA: TGCAGTGCTAGTTCCCAAGTCGGGGGGCTTGAGCAGTTCTTC; CDR3 protein: CSASSQVGGLEQFF; D gene: .; clone size: .; J gene: TRBJ2-1; V gene: TRBV20-1
CDR3 DNA: TGCGCCAGCAGCCAAGGGGCGTCAGGGCTGGGCGAGCAGTACTTC; CDR3 protein: CASSQGASGLGEQYF; D gene: .; clone size: few; J gene: TRBJ2-7; V gene: TRBV4-3
CDR3 DNA: TGTGCCAGCAGCAGGGACAGAGCCTCCAATGAGCAGTTCTTC; CDR3 protein: CASSRDRASNEQFF; D gene: TRBD1; clone size: many; J gene: TRBJ2-1; V gene: TRBV4-2
CDR3 DNA: TGTGCCAGCAGTCCAGGGCCAGACAGGGGAGGTTGGTACGAGCAGTACTTC; CDR3 protein: CASSPGPDRGGWYEQYF; D gene: TRBD1; clone size: .; J gene: TRBJ2-7; V gene: TRBV27
CDR3 DNA: TGTGCCATCAGTGAGCCGACATTAGGGAATGAGCAGTTCTTC; CDR3 protein: CAISEPTLGNEQFF; D gene: .; clone size: .; J gene: TRBJ2-1; V gene: TRBV10-3
CDR3 DNA: TGCAGCGTGCAGGCAGTCTCAGGGAGAGAGCAGTACTTC; CDR3 protein: CSVQAVSGREQYF; D gene: .; clone size: .; J gene: TRBJ2-5; V gene: TRBV29-1
CDR3 DNA: TGCAGTGCTAGAGGTTTCGATACGCAGTATTTT; CDR3 protein: CSARGFDTQYF; D gene: .; clone size: .; J gene: TRBJ2-3; V gene: TRBV20-1
CDR3 DNA: TGCAGTGCTAGAGCTGGCCTAGCGGGGAACACAGATACGCAGTATTTT; CDR3 protein: CSARAGLAGNTDTQYF; D gene: TRBD2; clone size: .; J gene: TRBJ2-3; V gene: TRBV20-1
CDR3 DNA: TGTGCCAGCAGCCACCAGCGGGGGTACAGCACAGATACGCAGTATTTT; CDR3 protein: CASSHQRGYSTDTQYF; D gene: TRBD2; clone size: .; J gene: TRBJ2-3; V gene: TRBV3-1
CDR3 DNA: TGTGCCAGCAGCCACGCAGAGACAGGGCCCCAAGAGACCCAGTACTTC; CDR3 protein: CASSHAETGPQETQYF; D gene: TRBD1; clone size: .; J gene: TRBJ2-5; V gene: TRBV5-5
CDR3 DNA: TGCAGTGCTAGAGATCGTTGGGACAGAAGCTCCTACGAGCAGTACTTC; CDR3 protein: CSARDRWDRSSYEQYF; D gene: TRBD1; clone size: .; J gene: TRBJ2-7; V gene: TRBV20-1
CDR3 DNA: TGTGCCAGCAGTCCAGCGGCGGAGCCCCTCCACTTT; CDR3 protein: CASSPAAEPLHF; D gene: .; clone size: .; J gene: TRBJ1-6; V gene: TRBV12-3/TRBV12-4
CDR3 DNA: TGTGCCATCAGTGAGATTCTAGCGGATACGCAGTATTTT; CDR3 protein: CAISEILADTQYF; D gene: .; clone size: .; J gene: TRBJ2-3; V gene: TRBV10-3
CDR3 DNA: TGCAGCGTTGAAGCTGAGAACAAGTGGGACTCCTACGAGCAGTACTTC; CDR3 protein: CSVEAENKWDSYEQYF; D gene: .; clone size: few; J gene: TRBJ2-7; V gene: TRBV29-1
CDR3 DNA: TGTGCCAGCAGCCTAATGGGACCAAGGAACACTGAAGCTTTCTTT; CDR3 protein: CASSLMGPRNTEAFF; D gene: .; clone size: .; J gene: TRBJ1-1; V gene: TRBV3-1
CDR3 DNA: TGTGCCAGCAGCTCAAAGGGGGCTCTAGAGACCCAGTACTTC; CDR3 protein: CASSSKGALETQYF; D gene: TRBD1; clone size: .; J gene: TRBJ2-5; V gene: TRBV7-9
CDR3 DNA: TGTGCCAGCAGCGTGGTCGCGGGGGTATACAATGAGCAGTTCTTC; CDR3 protein: CASSVVAGVYNEQFF; D gene: TRBD2; clone size: .; J gene: TRBJ2-1; V gene: TRBV6-4
CDR3 DNA: TGTGCCAGCAGTTACTCGATGAACGGGGCCGGAGAGACCCAGTACTTC; CDR3 protein: CASSYSMNGAGETQYF; D gene: .; clone size: .; J gene: TRBJ2-5; V gene: TRBV6-5
CDR3 DNA: TGTGCCAGCAGCGCATCCGGACAGGGCAGCTGCGAGCAGTACTTC; CDR3 protein: CASSASGQGSCEQYF; D gene: TRBD1; clone size: .; J gene: TRBJ2-7; V gene: TRBV5-6
CDR3 DNA: TGCAGCGTGGCGGGACAGGGACGGGGCACCGGGGAGCTGTTTTTT; CDR3 protein: CSVAGQGRGTGELFF; D gene: TRBD1; clone size: .; J gene: TRBJ2-2; V gene: TRBV29-1
CDR3 DNA: TGCAGTGCTGGCGAAGGGATCGGAGAAGAGACCCAGTACTTC; CDR3 protein: CSAGEGIGEETQYF; D gene: .; clone size: few; J gene: TRBJ2-5; V gene: TRBV20-1
CDR3 DNA: TGTGCCAGCAGCTTAACGTTGAGCTCCTACAATGAGCAGTTCTTC; CDR3 protein: CASSLTLSSYNEQFF; D gene: .; clone size: .; J gene: TRBJ2-1; V gene: TRBV7-3
CDR3 DNA: TGTGCCAGCAGTTCCCAGGGTGGTAATTCACCCCTCCACTTT; CDR3 protein: CASSSQGGNSPLHF; D gene: .; clone size: .; J gene: TRBJ1-6; V gene: TRBV12-3/TRBV12-4
CDR3 DNA: TGCGCCAGCAGCCGTGACACCCTCACAGATACGCAGTATTTT; CDR3 protein: CASSRDTLTDTQYF; D gene: .; clone size: .; J gene: TRBJ2-3; V gene: TRBV4-3
CDR3 DNA: TGTGCCAGCCTTTCTAGCACAGATACGCAGTATTTT; CDR3 protein: CASLSSTDTQYF; D gene: .; clone size: few; J gene: TRBJ2-3; V gene: TRBV18
CDR3 DNA: TGCAGCGTTGATGGGGATGGCTACACCTTC; CDR3 protein: CSVDGDGYTF; D gene: .; clone size: few; J gene: TRBJ1-2; V gene: TRBV29-1